This T cell receptor beta chain was sequenced in a study of blood T cells in healthy people across ages. General observations from the study: Calculation of diversity from one million T cells yielded estimates considered to be underestimates. Age showed a roughly linear inverse relationship with TCR beta diversity per million T cells.

This clonotype has a count of ten or more. Its antigen remains unknown. Germline CDR1 SGHRS, CDR2 YFSETQ. This CDR3 comprises 15 residues. Trimming shortened V by 4 bases and J by 2 bases, and 15 bases separated the two germline ends. A second PCR of about 7 to 11 cycles used a sample-barcoded 5' primer and a J-beta primer mix. Every sample returned 2.5 million or more CDR3-containing paired-end reads. TCRdb called the 5' RACE reads again in MiXCR, with one record for every CDR3 protein. The repertoire holds about 650,000 distinct CDR3 sequences, with roughly 30% as singletons. Each sample yielded at least 5 micrograms of PBMC total RNA.

The sequence was collected from a woman of 80 years or more in good health. Sequencing was carried out using blood. The chain links TRBV5-1 to TRBJ1-2; D possibly corresponds to TRBD1 (6 bases). For the CDR3, the DNA is TGCGCCAGCAGCACAAACAGGGATCTAAACTATGGCTACACCTTC. Its protein product is CASSTNRDLNYGYTF.